Following are 3 T cell receptor beta chains from one sample sequenced in a study of cytomegalovirus exposure and HLA in healthy donors. PCR was performed using 60 Vbeta and 13 Jbeta primers. Some clones are missing from TCRdb's copy, which holds only in-frame ones; the method was immunoSEQ multiplex PCR. The table lists under 200,000 clones, 68% of them singletons. The material sequenced was PBMCs. The receptors derive from a woman aged 18-35 years in good health and CMV-seropositive.

In DNA, the CDR3 is TGTGCCAGCAGCTTAGTCGGCCTAGCAGTTGATGAGCAGTTCTTC. This translates into CASSLVGLAVDEQFF. This chain connects TRBV11-1 to TRBJ2-1, with D possibly matching TRBD2 (5 bases). With 1 base removed from V and 8 bases from J, the gap between germline ends came to 15 bases. The CDR3 has 15 residues. Germline V lookup: CDR1 SGHAT, CDR2 FQDESV (reference sequence).

The gene calls are TRBV14 and TRBJ2-1, with 7 nucleotides matching TRBD1. CDR1 is SGHDN, CDR2 FVKESK, per germline. V was pared by 4 bases and J by 6 bases, with 9 bases of the junction left unmatched. The CDR3 consists of 15 residues. As DNA, the CDR3 is TGTGCCAGCAGCCCCACAGGGGATAGGGGCAATGAGCAGTTCTTC. Translated: CASSPTGDRGNEQFF.

The chain carries TRBV11-2 and TRBJ1-2; D might be TRBD1 (5 bases). The germline V gene has CDR1 SGHAT and CDR2 FQNNGV. The CDR3 contains 15 residues. V lost 5 bases, J lost 2 bases, and 15 bases lay in between. The CDR3 DNA sequence: TGTGCCAGCAGCGCCCTCGCCGGGGGAAACTATGGCTACACCTTC. It encodes CASSALAGGNYGYTF.